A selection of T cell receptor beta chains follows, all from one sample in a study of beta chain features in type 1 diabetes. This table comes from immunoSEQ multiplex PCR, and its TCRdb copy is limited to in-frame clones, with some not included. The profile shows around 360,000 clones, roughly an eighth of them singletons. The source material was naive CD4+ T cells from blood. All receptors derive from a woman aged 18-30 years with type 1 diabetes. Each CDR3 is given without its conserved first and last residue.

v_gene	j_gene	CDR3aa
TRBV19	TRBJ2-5	ASRAGVETQY
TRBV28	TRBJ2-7	ASSLSGGRYEQY
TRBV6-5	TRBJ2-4	ASSYSPRDRKIQY
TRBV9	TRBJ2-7	ASSEDSAGFYEQY
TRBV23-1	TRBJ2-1	ASSHFREGGPNEQF
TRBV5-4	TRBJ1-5	ASSLDGAGQPQH
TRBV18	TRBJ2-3	ASSPIGLAGSTDTQY
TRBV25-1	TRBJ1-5	ASSESGGGNQPQH
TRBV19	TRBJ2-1	ASSILGATYNEQF
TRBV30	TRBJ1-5	AWSVGGGQPQH
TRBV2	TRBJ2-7	ASGTSGFYEQY
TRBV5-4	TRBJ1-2	ASSPVGRQGYT
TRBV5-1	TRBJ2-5	ASSLGTGQETQY
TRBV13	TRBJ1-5	ASSLQGGQPQH
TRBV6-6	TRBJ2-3	ASSRTSGTDTQY
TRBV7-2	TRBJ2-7	ASSYWTGRDEQY
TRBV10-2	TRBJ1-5	ASTGQGNQPQH
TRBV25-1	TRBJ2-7	ASRGHSYEQY
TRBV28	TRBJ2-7	ASSSGQGAYEQY
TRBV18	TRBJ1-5	ASSPPEGGNQPQH
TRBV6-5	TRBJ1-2	ASSSPNYGYT
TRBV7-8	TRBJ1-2	ASSLTTGANYGYT
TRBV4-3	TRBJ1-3	ASSRTQGGTGNTIY
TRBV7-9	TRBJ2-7	ASSFTTSGGNRGYEQY
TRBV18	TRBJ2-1	ASSPVLAAYNEQF
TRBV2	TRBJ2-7	ASSPSYEQY
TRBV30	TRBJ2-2	ACNILAVTNTGELF
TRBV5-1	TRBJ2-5	ASSLVPSMVETQY
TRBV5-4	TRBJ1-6	ASSRQGNSPLH
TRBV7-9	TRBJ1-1	ASSLWTGGEAF
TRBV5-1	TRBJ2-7	ASSLTQTPGEQY
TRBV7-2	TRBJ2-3	ASSPFPSGAGTDTQY
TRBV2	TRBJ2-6	ASSEGADSGANVLT
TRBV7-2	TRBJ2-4	ASSLGSIENIQY
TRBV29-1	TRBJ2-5	SVARLLAAPETQY
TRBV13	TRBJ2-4	ASSSTPAGAKNIQY
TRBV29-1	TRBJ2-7	SVLAGATTNEQY
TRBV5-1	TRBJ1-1	ASSLDGELAF
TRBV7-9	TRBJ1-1	ASSPDRGSLNTEAF
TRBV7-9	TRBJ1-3	ASSPRGSGNTIY
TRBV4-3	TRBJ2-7	ASSPSRWGQTTYEQY
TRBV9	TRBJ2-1	ASSDRTGEQF
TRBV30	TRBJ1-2	AWSAGGGYT